This T cell receptor (beta chain) was identified during a study of T cell repertoires in cytomegalovirus infection. Study-wide background: Public TCR beta signatures provided an indication of both CMV infection and a matching HLA type. Regarding the study as a whole: People with CMV and the relevant HLA were identified by cumulative public TCR beta family frequency. CMV-specific TCR beta clonotypes restricted by HLA-C were the ones dominating the ex vivo response.

V lost 6 bases and J lost 4; bases outside the gene matches: 20. Germline V lookup: CDR1 LNHNV, CDR2 YYDKDF (reference sequence). The CDR3 is 20 residues long. TCRdb recomputed calls from the reads with MiXCR, one row per CDR3 protein. Of over 150,000 distinct CDR3 sequences listed, around an eighth are singletons. This clonotype was recorded many times. Its antigen remains unknown. The sequenced sample consisted of PBMCs. This TCR was recovered from a human donor in good health (CMV status not recorded). Some clones in this sample may be carry-over from other donors' samples. V and J are TRBV15 and TRBJ1-5; 11 bases map to TRBD1. The CDR3 reads CATSASHRPGGQGANQPQHF. CDR3 nucleotides: TGTGCCACCAGTGCCTCTCATCGTCCGGGTGGACAGGGGGCGAATCAGCCCCAGCATTTT.